This TCR beta chain appears in the sequencing data of a study of T cell responses to AZD1222 COVID-19 vaccine. Germline lookup yields CDR1 SGDLS and CDR2 YYNGEE. Trimming pared 0 bases from V and 7 bases from J, leaving 8 bases between. CDR3 size: 14 residues. Profiling relied on immunoSEQ multiplex PCR, and the TCRdb table lists in-frame clones only, not all of them. The sample includes 150,000 to 200,000 clones, about 91% of them seen just once. The TCR was taken from an adult who received the AZD1222 COVID-19 vaccine. J is TRBJ1-6 and V is TRBV9; D is perhaps TRBD1 (5 bases). This specimen was peripheral blood, taken 28 days after the second AZD1222 dose. The CDR3 region is CASSVEPGNSPLHF. In nucleotides, the CDR3 is TGTGCCAGCAGCGTAGAACCAGGGAATTCACCCCTCCACTTT.